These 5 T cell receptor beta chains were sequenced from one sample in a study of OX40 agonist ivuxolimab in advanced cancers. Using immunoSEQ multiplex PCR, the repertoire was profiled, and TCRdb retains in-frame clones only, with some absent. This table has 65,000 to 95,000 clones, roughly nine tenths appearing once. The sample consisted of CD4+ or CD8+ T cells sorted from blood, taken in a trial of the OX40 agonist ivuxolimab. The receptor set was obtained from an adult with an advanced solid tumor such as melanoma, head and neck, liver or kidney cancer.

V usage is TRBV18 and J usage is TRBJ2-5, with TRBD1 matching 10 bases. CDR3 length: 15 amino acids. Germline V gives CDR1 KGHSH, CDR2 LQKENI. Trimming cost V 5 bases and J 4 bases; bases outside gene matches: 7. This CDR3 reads CASSSRQGARETQYF. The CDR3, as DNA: TGTGCCAGCTCATCAAGACAGGGGGCTCGAGAGACCCAGTACTTC. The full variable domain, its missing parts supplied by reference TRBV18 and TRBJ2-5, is NAGVMQNPRHLVRRRGQEARLRCSPMKGHSHVYWYRQLPEEGLKFMVYLQKENIIDESGMPKERFSAEFPKEGPSILRIQQVVRGDSAAYFCASSSRQGARETQYFGPGTRLLVL.

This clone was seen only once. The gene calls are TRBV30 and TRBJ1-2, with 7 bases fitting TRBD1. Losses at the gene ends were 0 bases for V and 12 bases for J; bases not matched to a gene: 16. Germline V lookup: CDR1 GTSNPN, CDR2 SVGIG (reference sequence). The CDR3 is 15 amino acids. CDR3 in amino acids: CAWSVLTGAPFGNTF. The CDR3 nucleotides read TGTGCCTGGAGTGTTTTAACAGGGGCCCCATTTGGAAACACCTTC. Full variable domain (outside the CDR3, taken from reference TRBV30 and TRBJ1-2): SQTIHQWPATLVQPVGSPLSLECTVEGTSNPNLYWYRQAAGRGLQLLFYSVGIGQISSEVPQNLSASRPQDRQFILSSKKLLLSDSGFYLCAWSVLTGAPFGNTFGSGTRLTVV.

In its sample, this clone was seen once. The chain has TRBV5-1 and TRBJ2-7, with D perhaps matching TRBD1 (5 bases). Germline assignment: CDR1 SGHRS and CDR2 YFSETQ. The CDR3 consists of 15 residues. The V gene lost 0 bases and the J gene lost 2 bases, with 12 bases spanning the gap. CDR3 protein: CASSLAGSQPYEQYF. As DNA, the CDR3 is TGCGCCAGCAGCTTGGCAGGGTCCCAACCCTACGAGCAGTACTTC.

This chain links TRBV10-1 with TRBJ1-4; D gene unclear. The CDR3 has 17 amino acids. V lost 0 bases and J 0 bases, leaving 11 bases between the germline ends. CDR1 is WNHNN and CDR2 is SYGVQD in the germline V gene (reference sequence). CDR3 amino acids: CASSESSAVATNEKLFF. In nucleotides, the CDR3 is TGCGCCAGCAGTGAGTCGTCCGCGGTTGCAACTAATGAAAAACTGTTTTTT.

The DNA for the CDR3 is TGTGCCAGCACGCGGACAGGGGCGCGCGAAGAGACCCAGTACTTC. Encoded protein: CASTRTGAREETQYF. The chain has TRBV5-5 and TRBJ2-5; 9 positions match TRBD1. Germline V gives CDR1 SGHKS, CDR2 YYEKEE (reference sequence). This CDR3 region has 15 residues. V lost 6 bases, J lost 3 bases, and 9 bases stayed unmatched.